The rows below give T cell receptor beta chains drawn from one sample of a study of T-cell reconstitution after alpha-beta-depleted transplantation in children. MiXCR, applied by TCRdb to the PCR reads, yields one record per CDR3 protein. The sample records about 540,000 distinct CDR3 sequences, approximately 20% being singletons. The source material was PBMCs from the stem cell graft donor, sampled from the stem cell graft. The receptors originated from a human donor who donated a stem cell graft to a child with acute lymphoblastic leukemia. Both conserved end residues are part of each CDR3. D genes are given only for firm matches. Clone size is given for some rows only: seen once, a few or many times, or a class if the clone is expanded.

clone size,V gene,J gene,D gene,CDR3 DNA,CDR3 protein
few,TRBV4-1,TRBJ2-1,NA,TGCGCCAGCAGCCAAGATGAGGGAGAGCAGTTCTTC,CASSQDEGEQFF
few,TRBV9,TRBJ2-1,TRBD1,TGTGCCAGCAGCGTAGACGGACAGGTGATTGATGAGCAGTTCTTC,CASSVDGQVIDEQFF
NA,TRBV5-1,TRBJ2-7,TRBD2,TGCGCCAGCAGCCCCTACTCTAGCGGGAGGGTCTACGAGCAGTACTTC,CASSPYSSGRVYEQYF
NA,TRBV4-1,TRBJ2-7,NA,TGCGCCAGCAGCCAAGTTACGGCGGGCCTAAAAGTCGACGAGCAGTACTTC,CASSQVTAGLKVDEQYF
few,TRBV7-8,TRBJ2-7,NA,TGTGCCAGCAGCCCCAACTCGGGCTTCTACGAGCAGTACTTC,CASSPNSGFYEQYF
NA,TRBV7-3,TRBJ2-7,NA,TGTGCCAGCAGCTTATGGAGCGGATCCTACGAGCAGTACTTC,CASSLWSGSYEQYF
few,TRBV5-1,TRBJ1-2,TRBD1,TGCGCCAGCAGCCAGGGACAGGGTATCGGCTACACCTTC,CASSQGQGIGYTF
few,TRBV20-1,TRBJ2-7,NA,TGCAGTGCTAGACGGCGGAGCTACGAGCAGTACTTC,CSARRRSYEQYF
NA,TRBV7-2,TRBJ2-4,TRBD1,TGTGCCAGCAGCTACAGGGGAACGGGAGCCAAAAACATTCAGTACTTC,CASSYRGTGAKNIQYF
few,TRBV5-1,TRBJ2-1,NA,TGCGCCAGCAGCTTGGCGGGGGGCATTTACAATGAGCAGTTCTTC,CASSLAGGIYNEQFF
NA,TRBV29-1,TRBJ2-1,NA,TGCAGCGCTCGTCGAGCAGAGCAGTTCTTC,CSARRAEQFF
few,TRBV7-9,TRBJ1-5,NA,TGTGCCAGCAGCACTTCCCAAGAACCCAATCAGCCCCAGCATTTT,CASSTSQEPNQPQHF
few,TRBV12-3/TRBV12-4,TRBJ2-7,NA,TGTGCCAGCAGTTTTGAGGAGACGCGGGAGCAGTACTTC,CASSFEETREQYF
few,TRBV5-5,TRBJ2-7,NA,TGTGCCAGCAGCTTGGAGGGACCGTCTGGTAAGCAGTACTTC,CASSLEGPSGKQYF
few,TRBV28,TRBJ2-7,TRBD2,TGTGCCAGCAGACATTACGGCGATGGGACTACTACCTACGAGCAGTACTTC,CASRHYGDGTTTYEQYF
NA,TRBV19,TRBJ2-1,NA,TGTGCCAGTAGTATAGTCGTTGCAAACAATGAGCAGTTCTTC,CASSIVVANNEQFF
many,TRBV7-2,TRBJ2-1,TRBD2,TGTGCCAGCAGCCCCCTTGGGACTAGCGGCGAGCAGTTCTTC,CASSPLGTSGEQFF
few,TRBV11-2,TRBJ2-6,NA,TGTGCCAGCAGCTGGAGGGGGGGGGCGAGCACTGGGGCCAACGTCCTGACTTTC,CASSWRGGASTGANVLTF
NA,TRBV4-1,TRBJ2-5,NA,TGCGCCAGCAGCCAAGATATCGGTGGGAGGATTCAGACCCAGTACTTC,CASSQDIGGRIQTQYF
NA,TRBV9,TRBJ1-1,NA,TGTGCCAGCAGCGTAGTTCTGGGGATGGGCACTGAAGCTTTCTTT,CASSVVLGMGTEAFF
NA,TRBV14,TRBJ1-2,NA,TGTGCCAGCAGCCAAGATGGTCTTCCTAACTATGGCTACACCTTC,CASSQDGLPNYGYTF
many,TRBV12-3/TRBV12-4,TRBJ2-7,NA,TGTGCCAGCAGTTTTCAGGGCGGGGTCTCCTACGAGCAGTACTTC,CASSFQGGVSYEQYF
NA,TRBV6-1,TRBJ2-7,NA,TGTGCCAGCAGACGGGGCACCTCCTACGAGCAGTACTTC,CASRRGTSYEQYF
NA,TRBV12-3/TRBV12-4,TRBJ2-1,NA,TGTGCCAGCAGTTTACAGGCTTACAATGAGCAGTTCTTC,CASSLQAYNEQFF
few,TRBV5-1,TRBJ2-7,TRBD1,TGCGCCAGCAGCTATCTCGGGACAGACTACGAGCAGTACTTC,CASSYLGTDYEQYF
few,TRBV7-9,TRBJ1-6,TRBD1,TGTGCCAGCAGTCACGGACAGGGGGCGGATAGATCACCCCTCCACTTT,CASSHGQGADRSPLHF
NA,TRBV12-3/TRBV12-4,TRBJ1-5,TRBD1,TGTGCCAGCAGTCCCGGACAGGGTGTGAGAGGGCAGCCCCAGCATTTT,CASSPGQGVRGQPQHF
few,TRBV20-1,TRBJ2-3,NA,TGCAGATTACAAATGGTTGGGACAGATACGCAGTATTTT,CRLQMVGTDTQYF
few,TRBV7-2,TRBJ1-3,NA,TGTGCCAGCAGCTTAGTTTCCGCCTCTGGAAACACCATATATTTT,CASSLVSASGNTIYF
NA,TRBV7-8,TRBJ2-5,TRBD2,TGTGCCAGCAGCTCGGAAATAGCGGGAGTTCAAGAGACCCAGTACTTC,CASSSEIAGVQETQYF
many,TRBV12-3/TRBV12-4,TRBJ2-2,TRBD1,TGTGCCAGCAGTCGAGGACAGGGGGCGGACACCGGGGAGCTGTTTTTT,CASSRGQGADTGELFF
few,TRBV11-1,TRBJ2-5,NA,TGTGCCAGCGTCCCACAGGGAGAAGAGACCCAGTACTTC,CASVPQGEETQYF
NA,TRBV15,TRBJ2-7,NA,TGTGCCACCAAAGGGGGAGTTAGCCACGAGCAGTACTTC,CATKGGVSHEQYF
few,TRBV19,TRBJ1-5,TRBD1,TGTGCCAGTAGTACCTTTCATGACAGGGGGAGTCAGCCCCAGCATTTT,CASSTFHDRGSQPQHF
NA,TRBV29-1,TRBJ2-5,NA,TGCAGCGTTGTTATGGTGGGTGAAGGGGAGACCCAGTACTTC,CSVVMVGEGETQYF
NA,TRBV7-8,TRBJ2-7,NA,TGTGCCAGCAGCTTAGCGCGCCCTCAGGGGTCTCCCTACGAGCAGTACTTC,CASSLARPQGSPYEQYF
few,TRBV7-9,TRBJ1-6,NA,TGTGCCAGCAGCTTAGATGCGGGGAGTTCACCCCTCCACTTT,CASSLDAGSSPLHF
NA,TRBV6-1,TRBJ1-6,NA,TGTGCCAGCAATACTGTGTCCCCCCTCCACTTT,CASNTVSPLHF
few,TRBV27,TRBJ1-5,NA,TGTGCCAGCAGTTCCCTTGGGGGCTATCAGCCCCAGCATTTT,CASSSLGGYQPQHF
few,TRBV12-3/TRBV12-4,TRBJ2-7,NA,TGTGCCAGCAGGGGGGGTTTGGACTACCTCTACGAGCAGTACTTC,CASRGGLDYLYEQYF
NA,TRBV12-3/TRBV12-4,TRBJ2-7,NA,TGTGCCAGCACCAAGGACAGAATAAAGTACGAGCAGTACTTC,CASTKDRIKYEQYF
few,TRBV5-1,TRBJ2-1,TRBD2,TGCGCCAGCAGCGAAAGCGGGAGCGTCCCTGGGCAGTTCTTC,CASSESGSVPGQFF
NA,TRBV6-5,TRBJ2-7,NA,TGTGCCAGCAGTTATGGAGGGACGTACTACGAGCAGTACTTC,CASSYGGTYYEQYF
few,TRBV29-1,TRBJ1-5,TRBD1,TGCAGCGTACCCAGGGGGGGACTCAATCAGCCCCAGCATTTT,CSVPRGGLNQPQHF
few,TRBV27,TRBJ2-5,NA,TGTGCCAGCAGTTTATCGAGAACAGACCCAAAAGAGACCCAGTACTTC,CASSLSRTDPKETQYF
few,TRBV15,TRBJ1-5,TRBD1,TGTGCCACCAGCAGAGATCAGGGGGGTCAGCCCCAGCATTTT,CATSRDQGGQPQHF
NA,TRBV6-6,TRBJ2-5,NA,TGTGCCAGCAGTCAGTCTGAGACCCAGTACTTC,CASSQSETQYF